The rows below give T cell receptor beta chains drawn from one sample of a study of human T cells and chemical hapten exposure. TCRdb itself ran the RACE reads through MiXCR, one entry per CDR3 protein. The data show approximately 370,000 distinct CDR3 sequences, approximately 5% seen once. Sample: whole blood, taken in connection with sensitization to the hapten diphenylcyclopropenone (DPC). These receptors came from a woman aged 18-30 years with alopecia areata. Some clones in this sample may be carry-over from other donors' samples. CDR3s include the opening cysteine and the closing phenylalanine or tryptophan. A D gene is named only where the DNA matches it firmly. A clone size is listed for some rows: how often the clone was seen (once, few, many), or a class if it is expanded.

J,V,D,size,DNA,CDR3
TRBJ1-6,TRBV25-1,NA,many,TGTGCCAGCAGACAGGCAGGCTCACCCCTCCACTTT,CASRQAGSPLHF
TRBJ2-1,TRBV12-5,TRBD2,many,TGTGCTAGTGGTTTCCGCGGACTAGCAGTTTCCTACAATGAGCAGTTCTTC,CASGFRGLAVSYNEQFF
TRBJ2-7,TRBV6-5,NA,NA,TGTGCCAGCAGTTACTCACGAGGGGTCGAGCAGTACTTC,CASSYSRGVEQYF
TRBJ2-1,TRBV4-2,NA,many,TGTGCCAGCAGCCAAGCTATGGGCTTAGGGACTTACAATGAGCAGTTCTTC,CASSQAMGLGTYNEQFF
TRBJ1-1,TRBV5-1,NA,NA,TGCGCCAGCAGCCGACGACAAGGAGGGCCCCCTTTGAGGAACACTGAAGCTTTCTTT,CASSRRQGGPPLRNTEAFF
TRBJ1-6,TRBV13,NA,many,TGTGCCAGCAGCTTAACAGATCGATCACCCCTCCACTTT,CASSLTDRSPLHF
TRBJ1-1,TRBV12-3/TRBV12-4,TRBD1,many,TGTGCCAGCAGCTCCCTCCCGGGACAGGGGGATAACACTGAAGCTTTCTTT,CASSSLPGQGDNTEAFF
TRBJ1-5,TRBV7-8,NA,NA,TGTGCCAGCAGCTTAGCGGGGGGTTCAAACAATCAGCCCCAGCATTTT,CASSLAGGSNNQPQHF
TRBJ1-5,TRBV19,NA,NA,TGTGCCAGTAGTATAAACCCGGTGGGTCAGCCCCAGCATTTT,CASSINPVGQPQHF
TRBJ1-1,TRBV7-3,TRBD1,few,TGTGCCAGCAGAAAGGACAGGGGGTGGACTGAAGCTTTCTTT,CASRKDRGWTEAFF
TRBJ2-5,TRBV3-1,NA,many,TGTGCCAGCAGCCAAGAGAAGATGGCCCAAGAGACCCAGTACTTC,CASSQEKMAQETQYF
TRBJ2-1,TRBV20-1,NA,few,TGCAGTGCTAGTGCCCCGGGGGGCTCTACAAAAGGGAATGAGCAGTTCTTC,CSASAPGGSTKGNEQFF
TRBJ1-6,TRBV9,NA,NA,TGTGCCAGCAGCGTAGAGGGCTCCTATAATTCACCCCTCCACTTT,CASSVEGSYNSPLHF
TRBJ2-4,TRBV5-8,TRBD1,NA,TGTGCCAGCAGCTCGTCCCGGGACAGGGGCTGCGTCATTCAGTACTTC,CASSSSRDRGCVIQYF
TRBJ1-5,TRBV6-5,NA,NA,TGTGCCAGCAGCATCAGGGAGGCGAACCAGCCCCAGCATTTT,CASSIREANQPQHF
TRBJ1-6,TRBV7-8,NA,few,TGTGCCAGCAGCGGCTCCCGGGGAAACGTTTATAATTCACCCCTCCACTTT,CASSGSRGNVYNSPLHF
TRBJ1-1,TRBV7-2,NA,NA,TGTGCCAGCAGACAGACAGTCCAGAACACTGAAGCTTTCTTT,CASRQTVQNTEAFF
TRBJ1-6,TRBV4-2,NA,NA,TGTGCCAGCGTGCGGCAGGCGGGATCACCCCTCCACTTT,CASVRQAGSPLHF
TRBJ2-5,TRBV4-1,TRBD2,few,TGCGCCAGCAGCCTATTTCCGGGACTAGCGGTTCAAGAGACCCAGTACTTC,CASSLFPGLAVQETQYF
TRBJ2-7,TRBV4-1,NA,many,TGCGCCAGCAGCCAACCCGGACGGCAGTACGAGCAGTACTTC,CASSQPGRQYEQYF
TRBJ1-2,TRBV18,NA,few,TGTGCCAGCTCACCCGGGGAATCCTATGGCTACACCTTC,CASSPGESYGYTF
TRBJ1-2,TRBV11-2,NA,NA,TGTGCCAGCAGCGGGGCGGCGGAATTTTATGGCTACACCTTC,CASSGAAEFYGYTF
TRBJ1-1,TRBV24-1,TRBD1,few,TGTGCCACCAGTGATGACAGGGGAGCGAACACTGAAGCTTTCTTT,CATSDDRGANTEAFF
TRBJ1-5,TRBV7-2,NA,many,TGTGCCAGCAGTTTTTCCCATAGCAATCAGCCCCAGCATTTT,CASSFSHSNQPQHF
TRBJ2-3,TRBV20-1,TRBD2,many,TGCAGTGCTAGAGATTCGCTAGCGGTCACAGATACGCAGTATTTT,CSARDSLAVTDTQYF
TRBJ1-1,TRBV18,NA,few,TGTGCCAGCTCACCACCAGGGTCTGGGAGGGGCACTGAAGCTTTCTTT,CASSPPGSGRGTEAFF
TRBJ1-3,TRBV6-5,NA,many,TGTGCCAGCAGTTACTCCCTAGGAGCCGAAGGGACCATATATTTT,CASSYSLGAEGTIYF
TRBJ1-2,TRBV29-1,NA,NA,TGCAGCGTTATACAGGGCTTCCCTAACTATGGCTACACCTTC,CSVIQGFPNYGYTF
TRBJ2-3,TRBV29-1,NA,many,TGCAGCGCTAAGTTAGATACGCAGTATTTT,CSAKLDTQYF
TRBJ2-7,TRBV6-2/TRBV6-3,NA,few,TGTGCCAGCAGTTACGCCCCGGGTTCCTACGAGCAGTACTTC,CASSYAPGSYEQYF
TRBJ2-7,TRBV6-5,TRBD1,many,TGTGCCAGCACTGCCTCTGGGACAGCAGCCTACGAGCAGTACTTC,CASTASGTAAYEQYF
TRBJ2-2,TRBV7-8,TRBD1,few,TGTGCCAGCAGCGCCTTGGGACAGAACGGGGAGCTGTTTTTT,CASSALGQNGELFF
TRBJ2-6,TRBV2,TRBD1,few,TGTGCCAGCAGTTTCGGACAGGGAAGCTCTGGGGCCAACGTCCTGACTTTC,CASSFGQGSSGANVLTF
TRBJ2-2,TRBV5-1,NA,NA,TGCGCCAGCAGCGGGGTTGGGGTCACCGGGGAGCTGTTTTTT,CASSGVGVTGELFF
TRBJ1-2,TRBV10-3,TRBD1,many,TGTGCCATCACCGAGGACAGGAGCAATTCGTATGGCTACACCTTC,CAITEDRSNSYGYTF
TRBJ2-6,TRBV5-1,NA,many,TGCGCCAGCAGCTTGGGACAGACCTCTGGGGCCAACGTCCTGACTTTC,CASSLGQTSGANVLTF
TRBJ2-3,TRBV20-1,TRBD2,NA,TGCAGTGCTAGAAGTGTCGGAGCGGGGCATATAGATACGCAGTATTTT,CSARSVGAGHIDTQYF
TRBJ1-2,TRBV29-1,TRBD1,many,TGCAGCGTTCCAGGGGGGGTAGGAGGCTACACCTTC,CSVPGGVGGYTF
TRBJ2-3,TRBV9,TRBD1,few,TGTGCCAGCAGCGTAGCAGGGGGCCAACGCACAGATACGCAGTATTTT,CASSVAGGQRTDTQYF
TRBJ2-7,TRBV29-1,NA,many,TGCAGCGCCCAGGACAGCTACGAGCAGTACTTC,CSAQDSYEQYF
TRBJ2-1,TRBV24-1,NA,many,TGTGCCACCAGCCCCGGCTCCTACAATGAGCAGTTCTTC,CATSPGSYNEQFF
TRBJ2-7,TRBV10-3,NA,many,TGTGCCATCAAGGGGGACCCAGGGGAGAACGAGCAGTACTTC,CAIKGDPGENEQYF
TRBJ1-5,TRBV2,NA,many,TGTGCCAGCAGTTCCTGGACTGCCCAGCCCCAGCATTTT,CASSSWTAQPQHF
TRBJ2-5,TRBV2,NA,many,TGTGCCAGCAGTGAGACAGGCAAAGAGACCCAGTACTTC,CASSETGKETQYF
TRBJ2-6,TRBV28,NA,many,TGTGCCAGCAGTTGGAGTCCCTCTGGGGCCAACGTCCTGACTTTC,CASSWSPSGANVLTF
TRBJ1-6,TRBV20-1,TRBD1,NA,TGCAGTGCTACTCAGGGGGCAAGATTGGTTCTAGGCTCACCCCTCCACTTT,CSATQGARLVLGSPLHF
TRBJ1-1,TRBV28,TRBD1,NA,TGTGCCAGCAGTACCCACCTGGGACAGGGAAACACTGAAGCTTTCTTT,CASSTHLGQGNTEAFF
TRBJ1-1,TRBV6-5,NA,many,TGTGCCAGCAGTCCCTCTGGGCAGGGTGGCACTGAAGCTTTCTTT,CASSPSGQGGTEAFF
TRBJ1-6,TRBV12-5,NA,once,TGTGCTAGTGGTTTGCTCGGGATCAGGGAACGGAATTCACCCCTCCACTTT,CASGLLGIRERNSPLHF
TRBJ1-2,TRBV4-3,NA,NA,TGCGCCAGCAGCCAGGAACTTCACTATGGCTACACCTTC,CASSQELHYGYTF
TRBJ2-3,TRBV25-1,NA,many,TGTGCCAGCACGCCGAACCGGGACCCGTACACAGATACGCAGTATTTT,CASTPNRDPYTDTQYF
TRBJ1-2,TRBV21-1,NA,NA,TGTGCCAGCAGCAAAGATTTAGATAGCTACACCTTC,CASSKDLDSYTF
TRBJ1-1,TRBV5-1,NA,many,TGCGCCAGCAGTCAAACTACGACAGCTAACACTGAAGCTTTCTTT,CASSQTTTANTEAFF
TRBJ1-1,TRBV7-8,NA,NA,TGTGCCAGCAGCTCTGCCGGATGGGACACTGAAGCTTTCTTT,CASSSAGWDTEAFF
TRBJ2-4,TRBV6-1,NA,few,TGTGCCAGCATGAAATTTCTTACGGACATTCAGTACTTC,CASMKFLTDIQYF
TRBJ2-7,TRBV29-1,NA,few,TGCAGCGTCGCCCGAGGCGACGAGCAGTACTTC,CSVARGDEQYF
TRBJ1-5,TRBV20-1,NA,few,TGCAGTGTCAGAGGGGGGCCTAATCAGCCCCAGCATTTT,CSVRGGPNQPQHF
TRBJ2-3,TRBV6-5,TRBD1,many,TGTGCCAGCAGTTTCGACAGGGTCACAGATACGCAGTATTTT,CASSFDRVTDTQYF
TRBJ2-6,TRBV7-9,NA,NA,TGTGCCAGCAGCAGGAGGGGGTCTGGGGCCAACGTCCTGACTTTC,CASSRRGSGANVLTF
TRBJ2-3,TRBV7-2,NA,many,TGTGCCAGCACCATAAGGCTGGATACGCAGTATTTT,CASTIRLDTQYF